A selection of T cell receptor beta chains follows, all from one sample in a study of technical replicates of blood from a few donors. The assay was immunoSEQ multiplex PCR, and TCRdb's table has in-frame clones only and misses some. The top ten clones hold under 0.2% of a sample with some 71,000 clones, around 97% of them seen once. The specimen sequenced was T cells isolated from PBMCs. These receptors were taken from a human donor in good health. The CDR3 runs from the conserved cysteine through the conserved F or W. A D gene is named only where the DNA matches it firmly. Some rows mark clone size as missing; the rest say once, few, many or name a class of expanded clone.

>13|TRBJ2-7|.|.|TRBV18
TGTGCCAGCTCACCCGGGAACTCTTACGAGCAGTACTTC
CASSPGNSYEQYF
>15|TRBJ1-1|.|.|TRBV7-5
TGTGTCAGAAGCCCCCACCACAGGGGGCAAACTGAAGCTTTCTTT
CVRSPHHRGQTEAFF
>11|TRBJ2-7|.|.|TRBV28
TGTGCCACCCAGGCCTCCTACGAGCAGTACTTC
CATQASYEQYF
>17|TRBJ2-1|TRBD1|.|TRBV2
TGTGCCAGCAGTTCTTTCCCCGGGACAGGGGTTGAAAATGAGCAGTTCTTC
CASSSFPGTGVENEQFF
>13|TRBJ1-5|.|.|TRBV6-5
TGTGCCAGCAGTTCTAACGGGAATCAGCCCCAGCATTTT
CASSSNGNQPQHF
>14|TRBJ2-3|TRBD2|.|TRBV9
TGTGCCAGCAACTTAGCGGGAGGTTTAGATACGCAGTATTTT
CASNLAGGLDTQYF
>15|TRBJ2-7|.|.|TRBV6-5
TGTGCCAGCAGTAGGACTCTCCAGAGCTCCTACGAGCAGTACTTC
CASSRTLQSSYEQYF
>13|TRBJ1-1|.|.|TRBV19
TGTGCCAGTAGTCTACAGGGAAACACTGAAGCTTTCTTT
CASSLQGNTEAFF
>15|TRBJ2-1|TRBD2|.|TRBV9
TGTGCCAGCAGCGCCACTAGCGGGATTTACAATGAGCAGTTCTTC
CASSATSGIYNEQFF
>13|TRBJ2-1|.|.|TRBV6-5
TGTGCCAGCAAATTGGGGCTCCACAATGAGCAGTTCTTC
CASKLGLHNEQFF
>13|TRBJ1-4|.|.|TRBV2
TGTGCTGGTCGAGGAGGGTGGCAAGAAAAACTGTTTTTT
CAGRGGWQEKLFF
>15|TRBJ2-7|TRBD2|.|TRBV4-1
TGCGCCAGCAGCCAAGATGGGACTAGCAGCTACGAGCAGTACTTC
CASSQDGTSSYEQYF
>12|TRBJ1-3|.|.|TRBV9
TGTGCCAGCAGCGTTAATGGAAACACCATATATTTT
CASSVNGNTIYF
>13|TRBJ1-4|.|.|TRBV7-2
TGTGCCAGCAGCGCACGCAACTATGAAAAACTGTTTTTT
CASSARNYEKLFF
>16|TRBJ2-7|TRBD1|.|TRBV7-3
TGTGCCAGCAGCCGAACAGGGGGGCGAAGCTCCTACGAGCAGTACTTC
CASSRTGGRSSYEQYF
>17|TRBJ2-7|TRBD2|.|TRBV28
TGTGCCAGCAGCGAAATTCAAGCGGGAGGGCCTCAACGTGAGCAGTACTTC
CASSEIQAGGPQREQYF
>14|TRBJ1-1|.|once|TRBV7-3
TGTGCCAGCAGCCCAGACCCGGGGTTCGCTGAAGCTTTCTTT
CASSPDPGFAEAFF
>13|TRBJ2-1|TRBD2|.|TRBV7-8
TGTGCCAGCAGCAAACGGGAGGTTGATGAGCAGTTCTTC
CASSKREVDEQFF
>18|TRBJ1-2|TRBD1|.|TRBV28
TGTGCCAGCAGTTCCCCTGGACAGGGGGCTCTACCAGACTATGGCTACACCTTC
CASSSPGQGALPDYGYTF
>14|TRBJ1-4|.|.|TRBV7-9
TGTGCCAGCAGCTACGGGACAACTAATGAAAAACTGTTTTTT
CASSYGTTNEKLFF
>14|TRBJ1-1|.|.|TRBV2
TGTGCCAGCAGTGGGCAGGGGTGGAACACTGAAGCTTTCTTT
CASSGQGWNTEAFF
>15|TRBJ2-7|TRBD2|once|TRBV28
TGTGCCAGCAGTTTCTCGCGCGGGGGGCCCTACGAGCAGTACTTC
CASSFSRGGPYEQYF
>14|TRBJ1-1|TRBD1|.|TRBV9
TGTGCCAGCAGCGTAGCGGACAGGGACACTGAAGCTTTCTTT
CASSVADRDTEAFF
>15|TRBJ2-7|TRBD2|.|TRBV2
TGTGCCAGCAGTGGAGCCGGGACTAGTGTACCCGAGCAGTACTTC
CASSGAGTSVPEQYF
>15|TRBJ1-5|.|.|TRBV10-3
TGTGCCATCAGTGAGCGACAGAGTACCAATCAGCCCCAGCATTTT
CAISERQSTNQPQHF
>13|TRBJ1-2|.|.|TRBV11-1
TGTGCCAGCAGCTTAGCCGGAGGAGGTGGCTACACCTTC
CASSLAGGGGYTF
>15|TRBJ2-3|TRBD1|.|TRBV7-6
TGTGCCAGCAGCTTTTACAACAGGGGGACAGATACGCAGTATTTT
CASSFYNRGTDTQYF
>13|TRBJ1-5|.|.|TRBV10-3
TGTGCCATCAGTGATTCCGGGAATCAGCCCCAGCATTTT
CAISDSGNQPQHF
>18|TRBJ2-7|.|.|TRBV21-1
TGTGCCAGCAGCAAAGACAGGGGGGGTGGAGGACCCCCTTCCTGGCAGTACTTC
CASSKDRGGGGPPSWQYF
>15|TRBJ2-4|.|.|TRBV4-1
TGCGCCAGCAGCCAAGTTCTGACAAGAAGGAACATTCAGTACTTC
CASSQVLTRRNIQYF
>16|TRBJ2-1|.|.|TRBV27
TGTGCCAGCAGCTCGATTCTCAGGGATCCATACAATGAGCAGTTCTTC
CASSSILRDPYNEQFF
>15|TRBJ2-7|.|.|TRBV7-5
TGTGTCAGAAGCTTAGGTGGGAGTTGCCCCTACGAGCAGTACTTC
CVRSLGGSCPYEQYF
>16|TRBJ1-1|.|.|TRBV27
TGTGCCAGCAGTTTACGACCGGGATTTCCCAACACTGAAGCTTTCTTT
CASSLRPGFPNTEAFF
>13|TRBJ2-1|.|.|TRBV30
TGTGCCTGGACAGGGGCCCCCTACAATGAGCAGTTCTTC
CAWTGAPYNEQFF
>14|TRBJ2-3|TRBD1|.|TRBV29-1
TGCAGCGTTTCCAACAGGGGTGAGACAGATACGCAGTATTTT
CSVSNRGETDTQYF
>13|TRBJ2-1|TRBD2|once|TRBV4-1
TGCGCCAGCAGCCAAGTACTAGCGGGAGACCGGTTCTTC
CASSQVLAGDRFF
>13|TRBJ1-5|.|.|TRBV6-1
TGTGCCAGCACGGGGGTCCAAGATCAGCCCCAGCATTTT
CASTGVQDQPQHF
>14|TRBJ2-3|TRBD2|.|TRBV30
TGTGCCTGGACGCGGGGGGGCCTTAAAGATACGCAGTATTTT
CAWTRGGLKDTQYF
>18|TRBJ1-5|TRBD1|.|TRBV19
TGTGCCAGTAGTATTCTGTTTCCGGACAGGGGGCGCGGTCAGCCCCAGCATTTT
CASSILFPDRGRGQPQHF
>15|TRBJ2-4|TRBD2|.|TRBV6-1
TGTGCCAGCAGTGAACAGGAGTCAGGGAGGGACATTCAGTACTTC
CASSEQESGRDIQYF
>12|TRBJ2-7|.|.|TRBV7-8
TGTGCCAGCAGCTTGGGCAGCTACGAGCAGTACTTC
CASSLGSYEQYF
>10|TRBJ1-2|.|.|TRBV30
TGTGCCTTTACAGGGAGAGGCTACACCTTC
CAFTGRGYTF
>10|TRBJ2-5|.|.|TRBV2
TGTGCCAGCAAACGGGAGACCCAGTACTTC
CASKRETQYF
>14|TRBJ2-1|.|.|TRBV5-1
TGCGCCAGCAGTCCGGACAGAACAGGCCTATGGCAGTTCTTC
CASSPDRTGLWQFF
>12|TRBJ2-1|.|.|TRBV29-1
TGCAGCGTTGAGTTCGGAGACAATGAGCAGTTCTTC
CSVEFGDNEQFF
>17|TRBJ2-7|TRBD1|.|TRBV14
TGTGCCAGCAGCCAAGTCGTCTTAACAGGGGCCTCCTACGAGCAGTACTTC
CASSQVVLTGASYEQYF
>14|TRBJ2-3|.|.|TRBV7-9
TGTGCCAGCAGCTTAGTAGCTAGCACAGATACGCAGTATTTT
CASSLVASTDTQYF
>13|TRBJ1-1|.|.|TRBV6-1
TGTGCCAGCCGGGACAACTCGGACACTGAAGCTTTCTTT
CASRDNSDTEAFF
>15|TRBJ2-3|TRBD2|.|TRBV4-2
TGTGCCAGCAGCCGGCCCGGGACTACCACAGATACGCAGTATTTT
CASSRPGTTTDTQYF
>14|TRBJ1-4|TRBD1|.|TRBV10-2
TGCGCCAGCAGCGTGACAGGGGGTAATGAAAAACTGTTTTTT
CASSVTGGNEKLFF
>17|TRBJ2-1|.|.|TRBV19
TGTGCCAGTAGCGCCTACTATCGTGCGCAAACCTACAATGAGCAGTTCTTC
CASSAYYRAQTYNEQFF
>15|TRBJ1-6|TRBD1|.|TRBV6-1
TGTGCCAGCAGCGAGTTGGGACAGCATAATTCACCCCTCCACTTT
CASSELGQHNSPLHF
>22|TRBJ2-1|.|.|TRBV4-1
TGCGCCAGCAGCCAAGAAAGGGTAGGGGTGGGGCGGATTCGAAGCTCCTACAATGAGCAGTTCTTC
CASSQERVGVGRIRSSYNEQFF
>13|TRBJ1-1|.|.|TRBV5-1
TGCGCCAGCAACTCGGAGGGGACGGCCCAAGCTTTCTTT
CASNSEGTAQAFF